Presented here are 5 T cell receptor beta chains from one specimen sequenced in a study of graft-versus-host responses after intestinal transplantation. No antigens are known for them. The repertoire was sequenced with immunoSEQ multiplex PCR; TCRdb's copy has only in-frame clones and lacks some. There are about 88,000 clones in the sample; 90% occur only once, and 0.095% to 0.11% lies in the top ten. The sample here was unstimulated CD4+ T cells sorted from spleen or lymph node cells, taken before intestinal transplant. The source is a human donor who received an intestinal transplant.

This clone showed up just once. The chain recombines TRBV11-3 with TRBJ2-1; D gene ambiguous. The CDR3 is made up of 12 amino acids. Per germline, CDR1 SGHNT and CDR2 YENEEA. The V end lost 3 bases, the J end lost 5 bases, and 5 bases lay between the germline ends. The CDR3 coding sequence is TGTGCCAGCAGCTTCGCAGACAATGAGCAGTTCTTC. Protein sequence: CASSFADNEQFF.

This chain connects TRBV4-1 to TRBJ2-1; 7 nucleotides agree with TRBD2. Germline-derived CDR1 and CDR2 are MGHRA and YSYEKL. This CDR3 has 16 amino acids. With 0 bases clipped from V and 5 bases from J, the junction kept 7 bases outside the gene matches. The CDR3 here is CASSQDPGGWDNEQFF. In nucleotides, the CDR3 is TGCGCCAGCAGCCAAGACCCGGGGGGATGGGACAATGAGCAGTTCTTC.

The chain combines TRBV21-1 with TRBJ1-1; TRBD1 is the table's D call, not checked against the DNA. TRBV21-1 represents a pseudogene. This CDR3 has 16 residues. The DNA of the CDR3 is TGTGCCAGCAGCAATGTTAATAGGACAGTGAACACTGAAGCTTTCTTT. As protein: CASSNVNRTVNTEAFF.

The genes are TRBV18 and TRBJ1-4; 7 nucleotides line up with TRBD1. The CDR3 covers 15 residues. The germline gives CDR1 KGHSH, CDR2 LQKENI. The V and J ends lost 3 bases and 5 bases, in that order; junction bases with no gene match: 6. The CDR3 reads CASSPPGQPNEKLFF. The CDR3, as DNA: TGTGCCAGCTCACCCCCGGGACAGCCGAATGAAAAACTGTTTTTT.

The V call is TRBV7-9, the J call TRBJ1-1; tentative D call: TRBD1 (5 bases). The CDR3 contains 14 residues. The ends were cut back, 5 bases at V and 7 bases at J, with 17 bases in the middle. Germline values: CDR1 SEHNR, CDR2 FQNEAQ (reference sequence). CDR3 region: CASSPGRGWDEAFF. CDR3 in DNA: TGTGCCAGCAGCCCCGGACGGGGGTGGGATGAAGCTTTCTTT.